Below are 14 T cell receptor beta chains sequenced from a single sample in a study of CD8 T cells in ankylosing spondylitis. Each CDR3 protein gets one entry after TCRdb re-called the 5' RACE reads with MiXCR. The sample carries approximately 400,000 distinct CDR3 sequences, roughly a quarter recorded once. General study results and limits: There was a TCR beta motif, made of several highly homologous variants, that appeared characteristic of ankylosing spondylitis blood.

No cognate antigen is known for these TCRs. Input material: blood, either unsorted or a sorted T cell fraction (not recorded which). Receptors originate from a male donor with ankylosing spondylitis.

Only a few counts were recorded for this clonotype. V and J are TRBV5-6 and TRBJ2-3; D is unclear. Trimming took 0 bases from V and 7 from J, leaving 12 bases between them. CDR1 is SGHDT and CDR2 is YYEEEE in the germline V gene. The CDR3 is made up of 14 amino acids. CDR3 bases: TGTGCCAGCAGCTTGGAGACCCCCGCCAATACGCAGTATTTT. This translates into CASSLETPANTQYF.

This clonotype was seen a handful of times. This chain connects TRBV6-1 to TRBJ1-2; D gene uncertain. Germline values: CDR1 MNHNS, CDR2 SASEGT. V was shortened by 5 bases and J by 2 bases, with 9 bases between the two germline ends. The CDR3 contains 13 residues. The chain's CDR3 is CASSPHFNYGYTF. In nucleotides, the CDR3 is TGTGCCAGCAGTCCACACTTCAACTATGGCTACACCTTC.

This clonotype was recorded a few times. The chain recombines TRBV7-2 with TRBJ1-3; a possible D gene is TRBD1 (5 bases). The CDR3 spans 16 residues. Germline-derived CDR1 and CDR2 are SGHTA and FQGNSA. V shed 3 bases and J shed 0 bases, with 12 bases lying between them. CDR3 region: CASSFRTPTSGNTIYF. The CDR3 bases are TGTGCCAGCAGCTTTCGGACACCCACCTCTGGAAACACCATATATTTT.

This clonotype was observed a handful of times. This rearrangement joins TRBV20-1 to TRBJ2-7, with 7 positions matching TRBD2. The germline V gene encodes CDR1 DFQATT and CDR2 SNEGSKA (reference sequence). This CDR3 spans 13 amino acids. V lost 1 base and J lost 3; bases outside the gene matches: 3. The CDR3 reads CSARAASGYEQYV. The CDR3 coding sequence is TGCAGTGCTAGAGCGGCTAGCGGCTACGAGCAGTACGTC.

The chain uses TRBV29-1 and TRBJ2-7, with 9 nucleotides matching TRBD1. Trimming removed 4 bases from V and 3 bases from J; junction bases left unmatched: 4. The CDR3 is 13 residues long. Germline loops: CDR1 SQVTM, CDR2 ANQGSEA. The CDR3 DNA sequence: TGCAGCGTTGGTAAGACAGGGGGCTACGAGCAGTACTTC. Protein product: CSVGKTGGYEQYF.

This rearrangement joins TRBV18 to TRBJ2-2; D is perhaps TRBD2 (5 bases). The CDR3 contains 14 residues. V lost 6 bases and J 3 bases, leaving 11 bases between the germline ends. Germline V gene sequence: CDR1 KGHSH, CDR2 LQKENI. The CDR3 region has the DNA TGTGCCAGCTCCGAGGGCTCCGACACCGGGGAGCTGTTTTTT. Its protein is CASSEGSDTGELFF.

The J gene is TRBJ1-6, the V gene TRBV20-1; the D gene is possibly TRBD1 (6 bases). The CDR3 has 15 residues. V was clipped by 0 bases and J by 8 bases, with 14 bases between them. From germline, CDR1 is DFQATT and CDR2 SNEGSKA (reference sequence). In DNA, the CDR3 is TGCAGTGCTAGAGACAGGATGAGGGGGGATTCACCCCTCCACTTT. This encodes CSARDRMRGDSPLHF.

This clonotype came up a few times. The chain recombines TRBV5-1 with TRBJ2-3; D is uncertain. In germline, CDR1 is SGHRS, CDR2 YFSETQ. Trimming pared 0 bases from V and 0 bases from J, leaving 8 bases between. CDR3 length: 15 amino acids. This chain's CDR3 is CASSLESASTDTQYF. The CDR3 nucleotides are TGCGCCAGCAGCTTGGAGTCAGCTAGCACAGATACGCAGTATTTT.

This clonotype has more than one count but fewer than ten. The chain joins TRBV27 to TRBJ2-5, with TRBD1 matching 8 bases. V was clipped by 0 bases and J by 5 bases; unmatched bases: 5. Germline V CDR1 and CDR2: MNHEY, SMNVEV (reference sequence). The CDR3 is 15 residues long. The DNA for the CDR3 is TGTGCCAGCAGTTTATCCCGGACAGGGCGGGAGACCCAGTACTTC. Amino acid sequence: CASSLSRTGRETQYF.

This clonotype came up a few times. This rearrangement joins TRBV20-1 to TRBJ2-7, with D uncertain. This CDR3 is 11 amino acids long. Trimming pared 5 bases from V and 5 bases from J, leaving 10 bases between. CDR1 DFQATT and CDR2 SNEGSKA come from the germline V gene (reference sequence). The CDR3 protein is CSASSRDEQYF. The CDR3 bases are TGCAGTGCTTCCTCTCGGGACGAGCAGTACTTC.

The chain has TRBV3-1 and TRBJ2-2; D is undetermined. The CDR3 covers 13 residues. Germline lookup yields CDR1 LGHDT and CDR2 YNNKEL (reference sequence). Trimming left V 3 bases short and J 6 bases short, with 8 bases between. Written as DNA, the CDR3 is TGTGCCAGCAGCCAGTTTCTCGCCGGGGAGCTGTTTTTT. It encodes CASSQFLAGELFF.

This chain uses TRBV7-2 with TRBJ1-5, with D unresolved. V shed 5 bases and J shed 0 bases, with 11 bases lying between them. Germline CDR1 is SGHTA and CDR2 is FQGNSA. This CDR3 is 15 amino acids long. CDR3: CASSPSGFSNQPQHF. CDR3 DNA: TGTGCCAGCAGCCCCAGTGGCTTTAGCAATCAGCCCCAGCATTTT.

At least ten counts were recorded for this clonotype. V usage is TRBV5-1 and J usage is TRBJ1-1; 8 positions match TRBD1. The length of the CDR3 is 15 residues. Germline assignment: CDR1 SGHRS and CDR2 YFSETQ. With 4 bases clipped from V and 1 base from J, the junction kept 6 bases outside the gene matches. The CDR3 protein is CASSLMGQANTEAFF. In nucleotides, the CDR3 is TGCGCCAGCAGCCTAATGGGACAGGCGAACACTGAAGCTTTCTTT.

The chain joins TRBV11-2 to TRBJ2-2, with D perhaps TRBD2 (6 bases). The CDR3 runs to 16 residues. V dropped 6 bases and J dropped 6 bases, with 20 bases sitting between them. The germline CDR1 and CDR2 sequences are SGHAT and FQNNGV. The DNA for the CDR3 is TGTGCCAGCAGGCGACGGGGGATCTTGGGATCCGGGGAGCTGTTTTTT. It specifies CASRRRGILGSGELFF. Together with reference TRBV11-2 and TRBJ2-2, the CDR3 gives the full variable domain: EAGVAQSPRYKIIEKRQSVAFWCNPISGHATLYWYQQILGQGPKLLIQFQNNGVVDDSQLPKDRFSAERLKGVDSTLKIQPAKLEDSAVYLCASRRRGILGSGELFFGEGSRLTVL.